The 23 T cell receptor beta chains below come from one sample, sequenced in a study of T cell repertoires in cytomegalovirus infection. MiXCR, run by TCRdb on the reads, gives a single entry per CDR3 protein. This table holds 100,000 or so distinct CDR3 sequences, under 25% found once. Input material: CD8+ T cells from PBMCs. The receptors shown here come from a human donor in good health (CMV status not recorded). Some clones in this sample may be carry-over from other donors' samples.

The gene calls are TRBV28 and TRBJ2-5; TRBD1 agrees at 9 bases. The germline gives CDR1 MDHEN, CDR2 SYDVKM. The length of the CDR3 is 14 residues. J was trimmed by 5 bases and V by 7 bases; bases with no gene match: 8. CDR3: CASNSGQGYETQYF. The CDR3 DNA follows: TGTGCCAGCAACTCGGGACAGGGCTATGAGACCCAGTACTTC.

This clonotype was found a few times. This sequence joins TRBV20-1 and TRBJ2-7; TRBD1 matches 8 bases. Per germline, CDR1 DFQATT and CDR2 SNEGSKA (reference sequence). V shed 0 bases and J 1 base; nucleotides not matched to a gene: 11. The CDR3 consists of 17 residues. CDR3 sequence reads: CSARDPNPTGASYEQYF. CDR3 nucleotide sequence: TGCAGTGCTAGAGACCCGAACCCGACAGGGGCGTCCTACGAGCAGTACTTC.

In DNA form, the CDR3 reads TGTGCCAGCAGCTATTTGACAGGGACAGCGAACTATGGCTACACCTTC. Translated, it gives CASSYLTGTANYGYTF. This chain connects TRBV7-2 to TRBJ1-2, with 7 bases aligning to TRBD1. Germline V gives CDR1 SGHTA, CDR2 FQGNSA. V trimming: 4 bases; J trimming: 2 bases; junction bases outside the gene matches: 10. CDR3 length equals 16 residues.

This clonotype was recorded at least ten times. This sequence joins TRBV6-1 and TRBJ2-3; no clear D gene. Trimming left V 1 base short and J 6 bases short, with 14 bases between. The CDR3 is 15 amino acids. Looked up from germline, CDR1 is MNHNS and CDR2 is SASEGT. Here the CDR3 DNA reads TGTGCCAGCAGTGAAGACCCGGGTGCCGCTGATACGCAGTATTTT. This gives the protein CASSEDPGAADTQYF.

This clonotype was recorded a few times. The gene calls are TRBV14 and TRBJ1-1; D perhaps matches TRBD1 (5 bases). Trimming took 1 base from V and 6 from J, leaving 15 bases between them. CDR3 length: 15 residues. Germline V CDR1 and CDR2: SGHDN, FVKESK. The DNA for the CDR3 is TGTGCCAGCAGCCAAGGGGTGAGGGGAGTCTCTGAAGCTTTCTTT. It yields the protein CASSQGVRGVSEAFF.

The chain uses TRBV10-3 and TRBJ2-1; 8 bases agree with TRBD2. Looked up from germline, CDR1 is ENHRY and CDR2 is SYGVKD. J was trimmed by 9 bases and V by 8 bases; bases with no gene match: 12. The CDR3 covers 14 residues. The CDR3 DNA follows: TGTGCCATCCGAATCATAAGCGGGAGCGGTGAGCAGTTCTTC. Translation gives CAIRIISGSGEQFF.

This chain links TRBV20-1 with TRBJ2-1; 7 nucleotides agree with TRBD2. The CDR3 contains 17 residues. V was clipped by 3 bases and J by 2 bases; unmatched bases: 13. CDR1 and CDR2 from the germline V gene are DFQATT and SNEGSKA (reference sequence). This chain's CDR3 is CSARGPPQGLAYNEQFF. In DNA form, the CDR3 reads TGCAGTGCTAGGGGCCCTCCACAAGGACTAGCCTACAATGAGCAGTTCTTC.

The rearrangement uses TRBV6-1 and TRBJ2-2; TRBD2 might be the D (6 bases). In germline, CDR1 is MNHNS, CDR2 SASEGT. This CDR3 contains 15 residues. The V end was cut by 3 bases, the J end by 4 bases, with 12 bases between. CDR3 sequence reads: CASSDWGGRTGELFF. CDR3 DNA sequence: TGTGCCAGCAGTGATTGGGGAGGACGCACCGGGGAGCTGTTTTTT.

This clonotype has ten or more counts. This chain joins TRBV4-3 and TRBJ2-1, with TRBD2 identical over 10 bases. The V gene's germline CDR1 is LGHNA and CDR2 YSLEER. CDR3 length equals 18 residues. The ends lost 0 bases at V and 5 bases at J; junction bases unmatched: 10. CDR3 sequence (DNA): TGCGCCAGCAGCCAAGACGCTAGCGGGAGAATTAAAGACAATGAGCAGTTCTTC. It translates to CASSQDASGRIKDNEQFF.

This clonotype was recorded a few times. The chain uses TRBV11-3 and TRBJ1-1; 8 bases are shared with TRBD1. The CDR3 spans 16 residues. J lost 0 bases, V lost 5 bases, and 8 bases had no gene match. Germline V gene sequence: CDR1 SGHNT, CDR2 YENEEA. The CDR3 DNA is TGTGCCAGCAGCCGCATGACAGGGGCGGTGAACACTGAAGCTTTCTTT. It is translated as CASSRMTGAVNTEAFF.

This clonotype occurred a few times. The chain employs TRBV20-1 and TRBJ2-5; 9 positions agree with TRBD1. Looked up from germline, CDR1 is DFQATT and CDR2 is SNEGSKA (reference sequence). After removal of 0 bases from V and 5 bases from J, the junction contained 7 bases not matched to a gene. This CDR3 has 15 residues. The CDR3 nucleotides are TGCAGTGCTAGAGATTATTCGACAGGGGGGGAGACCCAGTACTTC. This gives the protein CSARDYSTGGETQYF.

V and J are TRBV5-4 and TRBJ2-1, with 8 bases matching TRBD2. CDR1 and CDR2 from the germline V gene are SGHNT and YYREEE (reference sequence). The CDR3 is made up of 15 amino acids. With 2 bases clipped from V and 3 bases from J, the junction kept 4 bases outside the gene matches. CDR3 in DNA: TGTGCCAGCAGCTTAAAGCGGGAGTTCTACAATGAGCAGTTCTTC. Translating it yields CASSLKREFYNEQFF. The full variable domain, rest sourced from reference TRBV5-4 and TRBJ2-1, is ETGVTQSPTHLIKTRGQQVTLRCSSQSGHNTVSWYQQALGQGPQFIFQYYREEENGRGNFPPRFSGLQFPNYSSELNVNALELDDSALYLCASSLKREFYNEQFFGPGTRLTVL.

This clonotype was observed many times. The J gene is TRBJ1-6, the V gene TRBV28; possibly TRBD1 for D (6 bases). V shed 6 bases and J shed 4 bases, with 13 bases lying between them. The CDR3 has 15 amino acids. Per germline, CDR1 MDHEN and CDR2 SYDVKM. Here the CDR3 DNA reads TGTGCCAGCAGCCCGGACAGTTCTTATAATTCACCCCTCCACTTT. Translation: CASSPDSSYNSPLHF.

The sample holds many counts of this clonotype. The V gene is TRBV7-6, the J gene TRBJ2-7; 8 bases match TRBD2. The CDR3 extends over 14 amino acids. From germline, CDR1 is SGHVS and CDR2 FNYEAQ. V gave up 1 base and J gave up 5 bases; unmatched junction bases: 4. DNA of the CDR3: TGTGCCAGCAGCTTAGTGATCGGGGGGGACGAGCAGTACTTC. This gives the protein CASSLVIGGDEQYF.

This sequence joins TRBV7-9 and TRBJ2-5, with a possible D match to TRBD2 (6 bases). Germline CDR1 SEHNR, CDR2 FQNEAQ (reference sequence). This CDR3 region has 14 residues. The V gene lost 5 bases and the J gene lost 5 bases, with 15 bases spanning the gap. The CDR3 DNA is TGTGCCAGCAGCATCGGGGGAGACTCGGAGACCCAGTACTTC. As protein: CASSIGGDSETQYF. Full variable domain (outside the CDR3, taken from reference TRBV7-9 and TRBJ2-5): DTGVSQNPRHKITKRGQNVTFRCDPISEHNRLYWYRQTLGQGPEFLTYFQNEAQLEKSRLLSDRFSAERPKGSFSTLEIQRTEQGDSAMYLCASSIGGDSETQYFGPGTRLLVL.

The chain joins TRBV6-2 or TRBV6-3 to TRBJ2-3; 7 nucleotides match TRBD2. CDR3 length equals 15 residues. With 10 bases clipped from V and 3 bases from J, the junction kept 13 bases outside the gene matches. Germline values: CDR1 MNHEY, CDR2 SVGEGT. The CDR3 DNA reads TGTGCCACCAGGGACTACGCGGCTACAACAGATACGCAGTATTTT. Residues: CATRDYAATTDTQYF.

Details on this clonotype: This may stem from a read error, because a much larger clone lies one nucleotide away. V and J are TRBV7-4 and TRBJ2-7; D may be TRBD1 or TRBD2 (5 bases each). The V gene's germline CDR1 is SGHVT and CDR2 SQSDAQ. V lost 10 bases and J lost 3, with 31 bases in between. The CDR3 is made up of 18 amino acids. CDR3 sequence reads: CATDQQLKPPPGRYEQYF. The CDR3, as DNA: TGTGCCACTGACCAGCAGCTAAAACCCCCCCCGGGACGCTACGAGCAGTACTTC. Combining the CDR3 with reference TRBV7-4 and TRBJ2-7 gives the whole variable domain GAGVSQSPRYKVAKRGRDVALRCDSISGHVTLYWYRQTLGQGSEVLTYSQSDAQRDKSGRPSGRFSAERPERSVSTLKIQRTEQGDSAVYLCATDQQLKPPPGRYEQYFGPGTRLTVT.

There are many counts of this clonotype. This chain joins TRBV28 and TRBJ1-5; D is unclear. V shed 1 base and J shed 3 bases, with 13 bases lying between them. This CDR3 comprises 16 residues. Germline assignment: CDR1 MDHEN and CDR2 SYDVKM. The CDR3 here is CASSLYPLDLNQPQHF. Here the CDR3 DNA reads TGTGCCAGCAGTTTATACCCCCTAGACCTCAATCAGCCCCAGCATTTT.

This clonotype was seen many times. The CDR3 sequence: CASSQVSSGSVGDTQYF. The CDR3 DNA sequence: TGTGCCAGCAGCCAAGTCTCTAGCGGGAGTGTAGGAGATACGCAGTATTTT. The V gene is TRBV3-1, the J gene TRBJ2-3, with TRBD2 matching 10 bases. Per the germline V gene, CDR1 is LGHDT and CDR2 is YNNKEL (reference sequence). This CDR3 comprises 17 residues. V lost 1 base, J lost 5 bases, and 9 bases stayed unmatched.

The sample holds a few counts of this clonotype. V is TRBV5-1 and J is TRBJ1-1, with a possible D match to TRBD1 (6 bases). Trimming took off 0 bases at V and 12 bases at J, with 18 bases between the two ends. The germline gives CDR1 SGHRS, CDR2 YFSETQ. The CDR3 contains 14 residues. CDR3 in DNA: TGCGCCAGCAGCTTGGCCGGGGCAGGGGAGGGATCTTTCTTT. Its translation: CASSLAGAGEGSFF. The whole variable domain, filled in from reference TRBV5-1 and TRBJ1-1, reads KAGVTQTPRYLIKTRGQQVTLSCSPISGHRSVSWYQQTPGQGLQFLFEYFSETQRNKGNFPGRFSGRQFSNSRSEMNVSTLELGDSALYLCASSLAGAGEGSFFGQGTRLTVV.

This clonotype was seen many times. The chain combines TRBV7-6 with TRBJ2-1, with TRBD2 matching 8 bases. J was trimmed by 11 bases and V by 5 bases; bases with no gene match: 8. This CDR3 spans 13 amino acids. The germline gives CDR1 SGHVS, CDR2 FNYEAQ. CDR3 nucleotides: TGTGCCAGCAGCCCGGGAGGGGTGCTTCAGCAGTTCTTC. It translates to CASSPGGVLQQFF.

This clonotype was recorded once. The chain couples TRBV7-9 to TRBJ2-7; 8 bases align to TRBD2. The trim removed 5 bases at V and 6 bases at J, leaving 12 bases unmatched. The CDR3 has 15 amino acids. Germline CDR1 and CDR2: SEHNR and FQNEAQ (reference sequence). CDR3 residues: CASSPRESGSGEQYF. CDR3 DNA sequence: TGTGCCAGCAGCCCGCGAGAAAGCGGGAGCGGCGAGCAGTACTTC.

The table lists this clonotype with a few counts. The rearrangement uses TRBV12-3 or TRBV12-4 and TRBJ2-7, with TRBD1 identical over 8 bases. This CDR3 has 15 residues. With V trimmed by 5 bases and J by 5 bases, 11 bases remained unmatched. This CDR3 reads CASSPYTGGLHEQYF. CDR3 nucleotide sequence: TGTGCCAGCAGTCCCTATACAGGGGGACTGCACGAGCAGTACTTC.